The present T cell receptor beta chain was sequenced within a study of Ad26.COV2.S vaccination and SARS-CoV-2 variants. V lost 4 bases to trimming and J lost 9 bases, with 22 bases between them. The germline gives CDR1 MDHEN, CDR2 SYDVKM. The CDR3 contains 16 residues. Measured with immunoSEQ multiplex PCR; TCRdb has only the in-frame clones, and not every one. The profile shows some 190,000 clones, around nine tenths of them singletons. The rearrangement links TRBV28 to TRBJ2-1; D may match TRBD1 or TRBD2 (7 bases each). The clonotype comes from a human donor who had recovered from COVID-19. The material was peripheral blood, obtained after recovery from COVID-19. CDR3: CASSSSSAGGVGEQFF. DNA of the CDR3: TGTGCCAGCAGTTCCTCTTCCGCAGGGGGGGTCGGTGAGCAGTTCTTC.